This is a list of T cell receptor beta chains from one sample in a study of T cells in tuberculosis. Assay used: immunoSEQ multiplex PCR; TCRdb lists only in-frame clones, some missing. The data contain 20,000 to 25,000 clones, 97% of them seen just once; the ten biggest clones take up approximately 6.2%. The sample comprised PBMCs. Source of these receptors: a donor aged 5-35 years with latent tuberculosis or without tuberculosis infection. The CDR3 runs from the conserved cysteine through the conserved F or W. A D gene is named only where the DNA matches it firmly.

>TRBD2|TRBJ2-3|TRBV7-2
TGTGCCAGCAGCCTTAGACTAGCGGGGGGGCTTAGCACAGATACGCAGTATTTT
CASSLRLAGGLSTDTQYF
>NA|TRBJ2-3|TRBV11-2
TGTGCCAGCAGCTTCGCAGATACGCAGTATTTT
CASSFADTQYF
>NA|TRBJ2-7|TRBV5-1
TGCGCCAGCAGCTTGGGGGTCACAGGGAGTAGCGAGCAGTACTTC
CASSLGVTGSSEQYF
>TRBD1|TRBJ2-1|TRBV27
TGTGCCAGCAGCCCGTGGAGAGGACAGGGGTACAATGAGCAGTTCTTC
CASSPWRGQGYNEQFF
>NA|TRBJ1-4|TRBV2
TGTGCCAGCCGATTTGCGAGGGTGGCTAATGAAAAACTGTTTTTT
CASRFARVANEKLFF
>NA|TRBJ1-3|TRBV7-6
TGTGCCAGCAGCTTAGCGCTCGGTAACTCTGGAAACACCATATATTTT
CASSLALGNSGNTIYF
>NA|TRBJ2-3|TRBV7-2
TGTGCCAGCAGTAGTTGGGCGACAGATACGCAGTATTTT
CASSSWATDTQYF
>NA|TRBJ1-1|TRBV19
TGTGCCAGTATTATGACAGGAGTGAACACTGAAGCTTTCTTT
CASIMTGVNTEAFF
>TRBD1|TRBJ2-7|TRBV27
TGTGCCAGCAGATCTCCGGGACAGGGGTACGAGCAGTACTTC
CASRSPGQGYEQYF
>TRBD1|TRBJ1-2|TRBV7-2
TGTGCCAGCGGAATTTCGGGACAGGATGGCTACACCTTC
CASGISGQDGYTF
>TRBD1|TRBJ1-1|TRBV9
TGTGCCAGCAGCGAGAGGACAGGATTGAACACTGAAGCTTTCTTT
CASSERTGLNTEAFF
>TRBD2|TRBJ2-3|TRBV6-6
TGTGCCAGCAGTTACCCCACTAGCGGGGCAATGGATACGCAGTATTTT
CASSYPTSGAMDTQYF
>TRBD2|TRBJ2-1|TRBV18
TGTGCCAGCTCGTCGACTAGCGGGAGGGGCGGTGAGCAGTTCTTC
CASSSTSGRGGEQFF
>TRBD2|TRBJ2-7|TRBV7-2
TGTGCCAGCAGCAAACGGGCTAGTGGCGGGGGGTCTTCCTACGAGCAGTACTTC
CASSKRASGGGSSYEQYF
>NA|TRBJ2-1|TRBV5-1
TGCGCCAGCAGCTTGGTTCTAGATACGGCCGATGAGCAGTTCTTC
CASSLVLDTADEQFF
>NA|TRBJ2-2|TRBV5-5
TGTGCCAGCAGCCTGTACTTAGTGCCCGGGGAGCTGTTTTTT
CASSLYLVPGELFF